The 9 T cell receptor beta chains in this list originate from one sample, sequenced in a study of CD4+ T cells in melanoma. Produced via immunoSEQ multiplex PCR; TCRdb's table is partial and in-frame only. The table includes about 140,000 clones, 80% to 95% detected once. The receptors were sampled from a human donor with melanoma.

V usage is TRBV2 and J usage is TRBJ2-1, with D maybe TRBD1 (6 bases). The ends were cut back, 3 bases at V and 0 bases at J, with 12 bases in the middle. The CDR3 has 16 amino acids. Germline loops: CDR1 SNHLY, CDR2 FYNNEI. Here the CDR3 DNA reads TGTGCCAGCAGTGAGGCAGGGGCTTTCTCCTACAATGAGCAGTTCTTC. It yields the protein CASSEAGAFSYNEQFF. Full variable domain (remainder filled in from reference TRBV2 and TRBJ2-1): EPEVTQTPSHQVTQMGQEVILRCVPISNHLYFYWYRQILGQKVEFLVSFYNNEISEKSEIFDDQFSVERPDGSNFTLKIRSTKLEDSAMYFCASSEAGAFSYNEQFFGPGTRLTVL.

V is TRBV14 and J is TRBJ2-1; D uncertain. The V gene's germline CDR1 is SGHDN and CDR2 FVKESK. Trimming left V 2 bases short and J 4 bases short, with 6 bases between. The CDR3 length is 13 residues. The CDR3 sequence is CASSQLTYNEQFF. As DNA, the CDR3 is TGTGCCAGCAGCCAACTGACTTACAATGAGCAGTTCTTC.

This CDR3 is CSVRTGGGTEAFF. As DNA, the CDR3 is TGCAGCGTCCGAACAGGGGGAGGGACTGAAGCTTTCTTT. The chain carries TRBV29-1 and TRBJ1-1, with 8 positions matching TRBD1. Germline-derived CDR1 and CDR2 are SQVTM and ANQGSEA. The CDR3 consists of 13 residues. Unmatched junction bases numbered 8, after V lost 6 bases and J lost 5 bases.

The J gene is TRBJ2-6, the V gene TRBV5-1, with a possible D match to TRBD1 (5 bases). V was trimmed by 4 bases and J by 0 bases, leaving 17 bases between them. Germline loops: CDR1 SGHRS, CDR2 YFSETQ. This CDR3 contains 18 residues. Here the CDR3 reads CASSPGGARRSGANVLTF. CDR3 in DNA: TGCGCCAGCAGCCCGGGTGGGGCGCGTCGCTCTGGGGCCAACGTCCTGACTTTC.

For this clone: Other DNA sequences in this specimen translate into the identical CDR3. The rearrangement uses TRBV5-6 and TRBJ2-3, with 8 nucleotides matching TRBD2. The CDR3 consists of 15 residues. V lost 0 bases and J lost 6; bases outside the gene matches: 6. The germline gives CDR1 SGHDT, CDR2 YYEEEE. The DNA of the CDR3 is TGTGCCAGCAGCTTGGACAGCGGGGGTTCCGATACGCAGTATTTT. Translating it yields CASSLDSGGSDTQYF.

The chain's CDR3 is CASSLIGVTGELFF. For the CDR3, the DNA is TGCGCCAGCAGCTTGATCGGGGTCACCGGGGAGCTGTTTTTT. This chain connects TRBV5-1 to TRBJ2-2; D possibly corresponds to TRBD2 (5 bases). The CDR3 is 14 residues long. Deletions cut 1 base from V and 4 bases from J, with 8 bases between. Germline V lookup: CDR1 SGHRS, CDR2 YFSETQ.

V and J are TRBV7-2 and TRBJ1-6, with D unresolved. Germline CDR1 SGHTA, CDR2 FQGNSA. CDR3 length: 13 residues. Trimming shortened V by 0 bases and J by 8 bases, and 5 bases separated the two germline ends. CDR3 sequence (DNA): TGTGCCAGCAGCTTAGCGGGAGATTCACCCCTCCACTTT. It translates to CASSLAGDSPLHF.

This clone was seen a single time. The rearrangement uses TRBV18 and TRBJ1-2; D gene unclear. This CDR3 spans 13 amino acids. CDR1 is KGHSH, CDR2 LQKENI, per germline. V shed 7 bases and J shed 0 bases, with 9 bases lying between them. The CDR3 DNA reads TGTGCCAGCTACAGTCTATCTAACTATGGCTACACCTTC. The encoded protein is CASYSLSNYGYTF. The full variable domain, with the rest looked up from reference TRBV18 and TRBJ1-2, is NAGVMQNPRHLVRRRGQEARLRCSPMKGHSHVYWYRQLPEEGLKFMVYLQKENIIDESGMPKERFSAEFPKEGPSILRIQQVVRGDSAAYFCASYSLSNYGYTFGSGTRLTVV.

V and J are TRBV2 and TRBJ1-5; TRBD1 agrees at 8 bases. The germline CDR1 and CDR2 sequences are SNHLY and FYNNEI. The V and J ends lost 8 bases and 7 bases, in that order; junction bases with no gene match: 7. The CDR3 has 13 amino acids. In DNA form, the CDR3 reads TGTGCCAGCGAGGCAGGGGGCGGGCAGCCCCAGCATTTT. Residues: CASEAGGGQPQHF.